A selection of T cell receptor beta chains follows, all from one sample in a study of T cell responses to AZD1222 COVID-19 vaccine. This table comes from immunoSEQ multiplex PCR, and its TCRdb copy is limited to in-frame clones, with some not included. The sample comprises about 79,000 clones, about 84% of which are singletons, and 20% to 25% rests with the top ten. The material sequenced was peripheral blood, taken on day 0 of AZD1222 vaccination. The source of these receptors is an adult in good health. The conserved cysteine and the conserved F or W are not part of the CDR3 here. Fields, in order: J gene, V gene, CDR3 protein.

J: TRBJ2-1; V: TRBV18; CDR3: ASSGTSSSEQF
J: TRBJ1-2; V: TRBV9; CDR3: ASSVFGTGSYGYT
J: TRBJ1-2; V: TRBV10-2; CDR3: ASSELIGTGGLT
J: TRBJ2-3; V: TRBV11-2; CDR3: ASSPRDGNTDTQY
J: TRBJ1-2; V: TRBV6-5; CDR3: ASNSGSVYGYT
J: TRBJ2-2; V: TRBV20-1; CDR3: SASRLAGELF
J: TRBJ2-5; V: TRBV12-3/TRBV12-4; CDR3: ASSLGGAETQY
J: TRBJ2-1; V: TRBV5-4; CDR3: ASSSGTSGWLREQF
J: TRBJ1-1; V: TRBV27; CDR3: ASSNSIFGGTEAF
J: TRBJ2-7; V: TRBV7-9; CDR3: ASSFLRGRDADEQY
J: TRBJ1-4; V: TRBV11-2; CDR3: ASSLVPNPRVNEKLF
J: TRBJ1-4; V: TRBV6-5; CDR3: ASSYIEGGSEKLF
J: TRBJ1-4; V: TRBV6-5; CDR3: ASSSRSTGREKLF
J: TRBJ1-1; V: TRBV5-1; CDR3: ASSLAPRANEAF
J: TRBJ1-5; V: TRBV5-3; CDR3: ARSFRGGPYSNQPQH
J: TRBJ1-5; V: TRBV27; CDR3: ASAPGDRGWNQPQH
J: TRBJ2-1; V: TRBV10-3; CDR3: AIGTGLLAGGNEQF
J: TRBJ1-1; V: TRBV5-1; CDR3: ASSLFGVTEAF
J: TRBJ1-6; V: TRBV19; CDR3: ASSGSGDSPLH
J: TRBJ2-1; V: TRBV27; CDR3: ASSLSKGGDNEQF
J: TRBJ2-7; V: TRBV11-2; CDR3: ASSLASVLAHEQY
J: TRBJ1-5; V: TRBV27; CDR3: ASRPTGTGVDQPQH
J: TRBJ1-1; V: TRBV6-5; CDR3: ASKQWTEAF
J: TRBJ2-2; V: TRBV25-1; CDR3: ASSDRLTGELF
J: TRBJ1-5; V: TRBV19; CDR3: ASSIWTAGPQH
J: TRBJ2-7; V: TRBV19; CDR3: ATRRDTSSYEQY
J: TRBJ2-2; V: TRBV5-1; CDR3: ASTGDKSTTGELF